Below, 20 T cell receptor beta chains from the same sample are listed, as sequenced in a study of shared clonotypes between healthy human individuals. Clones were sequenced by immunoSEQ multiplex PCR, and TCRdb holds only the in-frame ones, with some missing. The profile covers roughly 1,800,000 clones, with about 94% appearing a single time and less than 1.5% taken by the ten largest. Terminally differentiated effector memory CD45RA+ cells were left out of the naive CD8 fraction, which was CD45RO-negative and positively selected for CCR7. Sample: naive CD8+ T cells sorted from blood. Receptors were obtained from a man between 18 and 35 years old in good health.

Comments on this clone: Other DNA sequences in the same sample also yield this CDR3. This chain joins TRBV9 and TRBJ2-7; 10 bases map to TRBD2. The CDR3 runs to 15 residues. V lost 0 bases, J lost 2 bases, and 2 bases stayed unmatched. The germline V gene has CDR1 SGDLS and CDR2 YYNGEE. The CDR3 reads CASSVDSGGAYEQYF. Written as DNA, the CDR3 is TGTGCCAGCAGCGTAGACAGCGGGGGGGCCTACGAGCAGTACTTC.

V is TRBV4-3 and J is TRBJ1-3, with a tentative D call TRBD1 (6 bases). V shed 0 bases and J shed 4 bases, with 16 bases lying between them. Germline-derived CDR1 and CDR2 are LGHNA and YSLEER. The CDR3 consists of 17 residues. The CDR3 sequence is CASSQDLPGTYGNTIYF. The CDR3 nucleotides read TGCGCCAGCAGCCAAGATCTTCCCGGGACATACGGAAACACCATATATTTT.

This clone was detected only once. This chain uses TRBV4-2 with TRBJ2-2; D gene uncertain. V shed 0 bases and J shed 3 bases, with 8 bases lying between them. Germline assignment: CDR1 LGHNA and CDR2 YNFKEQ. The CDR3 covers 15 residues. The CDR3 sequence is CASSQDSGYTGELFF. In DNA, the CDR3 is TGTGCCAGCAGCCAAGACAGTGGGTACACCGGGGAGCTGTTTTTT.

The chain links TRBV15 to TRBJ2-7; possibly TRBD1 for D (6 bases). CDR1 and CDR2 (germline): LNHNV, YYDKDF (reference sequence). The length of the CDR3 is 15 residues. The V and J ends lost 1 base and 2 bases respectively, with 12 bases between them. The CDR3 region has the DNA TGTGCCACCAGCAGAGGACGAGGGGGTCCCTACGAGCAGTACTTC. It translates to CATSRGRGGPYEQYF.

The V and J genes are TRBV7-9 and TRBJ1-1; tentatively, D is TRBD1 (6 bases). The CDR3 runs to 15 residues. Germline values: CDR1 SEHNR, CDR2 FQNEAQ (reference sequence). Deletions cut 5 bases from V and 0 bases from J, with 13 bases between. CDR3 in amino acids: CASSTRTALNTEAFF. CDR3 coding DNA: TGTGCCAGCAGCACCAGGACAGCGTTGAACACTGAAGCTTTCTTT. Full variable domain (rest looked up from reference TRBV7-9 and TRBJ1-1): DTGVSQNPRHKITKRGQNVTFRCDPISEHNRLYWYRQTLGQGPEFLTYFQNEAQLEKSRLLSDRFSAERPKGSFSTLEIQRTEQGDSAMYLCASSTRTALNTEAFFGQGTRLTVV.

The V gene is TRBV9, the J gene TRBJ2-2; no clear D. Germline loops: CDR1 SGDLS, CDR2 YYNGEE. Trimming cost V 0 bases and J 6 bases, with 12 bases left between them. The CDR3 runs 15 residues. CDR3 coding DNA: TGTGCCAGCAGCGTAGGTGGCGTATCCCCCGGGGAGCTGTTTTTT. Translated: CASSVGGVSPGELFF.

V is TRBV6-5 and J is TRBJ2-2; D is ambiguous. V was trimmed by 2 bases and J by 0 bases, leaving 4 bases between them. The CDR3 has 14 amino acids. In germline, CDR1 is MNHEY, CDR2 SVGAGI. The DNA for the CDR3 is TGTGCCAGCAGTTACCAGTCGAACACCGGGGAGCTGTTTTTT. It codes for CASSYQSNTGELFF.

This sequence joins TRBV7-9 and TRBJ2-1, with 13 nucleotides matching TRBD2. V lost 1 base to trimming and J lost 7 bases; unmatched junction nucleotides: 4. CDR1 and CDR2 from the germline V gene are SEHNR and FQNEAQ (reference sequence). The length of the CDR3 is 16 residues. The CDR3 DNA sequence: TGTGCCAGCAGCTTAGGACTAGCGGGGGGTAGGAATGAGCAGTTCTTC. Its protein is CASSLGLAGGRNEQFF.

CDR3 in amino acids: CASTSTRDRGPDNTGELFF. CDR3 DNA sequence: TGTGCCAGCACCTCCACCCGGGACAGGGGGCCCGATAACACCGGGGAGCTGTTTTTT. This rearrangement joins TRBV7-9 to TRBJ2-2; TRBD1 agrees at 12 bases. This CDR3 is 19 amino acids long. V was clipped by 7 bases and J by 2 bases; unmatched bases: 14. Germline loops: CDR1 SEHNR, CDR2 FQNEAQ (reference sequence). Full variable domain (missing parts from reference TRBV7-9 and TRBJ2-2): DTGVSQNPRHKITKRGQNVTFRCDPISEHNRLYWYRQTLGQGPEFLTYFQNEAQLEKSRLLSDRFSAERPKGSFSTLEIQRTEQGDSAMYLCASTSTRDRGPDNTGELFFGEGSRLTVL.

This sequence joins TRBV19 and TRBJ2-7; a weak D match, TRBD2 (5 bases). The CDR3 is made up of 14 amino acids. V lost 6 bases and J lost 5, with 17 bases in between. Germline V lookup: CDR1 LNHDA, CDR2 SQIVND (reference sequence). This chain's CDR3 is CASSPGSGIDEQYF. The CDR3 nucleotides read TGTGCCAGTAGCCCAGGATCGGGGATCGACGAGCAGTACTTC. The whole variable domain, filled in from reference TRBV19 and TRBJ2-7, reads DGGITQSPKYLFRKEGQNVTLSCEQNLNHDAMYWYRQDPGQGLRLIYYSQIVNDFQKGDIAEGYSVSREKKESFPLTVTSAQKNPTAFYLCASSPGSGIDEQYFGPGTRLTVT.

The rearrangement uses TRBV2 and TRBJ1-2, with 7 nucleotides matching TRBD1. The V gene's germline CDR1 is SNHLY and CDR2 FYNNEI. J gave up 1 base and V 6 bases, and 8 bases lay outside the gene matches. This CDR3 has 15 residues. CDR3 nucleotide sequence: TGTGCCAGCAGCGACAGCAGACAGGGTAACTATGGCTACACCTTC. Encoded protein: CASSDSRQGNYGYTF.

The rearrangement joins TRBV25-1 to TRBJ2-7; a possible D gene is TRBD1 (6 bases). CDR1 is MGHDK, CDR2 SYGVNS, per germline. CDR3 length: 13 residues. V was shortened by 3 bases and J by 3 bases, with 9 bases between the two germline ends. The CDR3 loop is CASSEGQDYEQYF. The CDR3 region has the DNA TGTGCCAGCAGTGAGGGACAAGACTACGAGCAGTACTTC.

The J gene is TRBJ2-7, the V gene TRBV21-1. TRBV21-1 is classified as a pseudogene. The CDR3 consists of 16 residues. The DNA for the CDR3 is TGTGCCAGCAGTCCCCCTGTGACGGAACCCACCTACGAGCAGTACTTC. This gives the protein CASSPPVTEPTYEQYF.

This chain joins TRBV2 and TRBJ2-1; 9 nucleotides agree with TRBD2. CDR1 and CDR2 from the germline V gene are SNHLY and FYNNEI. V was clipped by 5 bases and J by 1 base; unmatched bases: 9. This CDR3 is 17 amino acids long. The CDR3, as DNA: TGTGCCAGCAGTCACCCTCAACTAGCGGGTTCCTACAATGAGCAGTTCTTC. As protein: CASSHPQLAGSYNEQFF. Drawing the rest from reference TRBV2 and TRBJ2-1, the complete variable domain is EPEVTQTPSHQVTQMGQEVILRCVPISNHLYFYWYRQILGQKVEFLVSFYNNEISEKSEIFDDQFSVERPDGSNFTLKIRSTKLEDSAMYFCASSHPQLAGSYNEQFFGPGTRLTVL.

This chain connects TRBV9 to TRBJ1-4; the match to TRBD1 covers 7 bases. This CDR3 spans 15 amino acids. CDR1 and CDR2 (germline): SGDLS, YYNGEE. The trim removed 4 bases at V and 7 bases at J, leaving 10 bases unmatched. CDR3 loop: CASSSRGMEIEKLFF. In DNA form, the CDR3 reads TGTGCCAGCAGCTCCAGGGGGATGGAGATTGAAAAACTGTTTTTT.

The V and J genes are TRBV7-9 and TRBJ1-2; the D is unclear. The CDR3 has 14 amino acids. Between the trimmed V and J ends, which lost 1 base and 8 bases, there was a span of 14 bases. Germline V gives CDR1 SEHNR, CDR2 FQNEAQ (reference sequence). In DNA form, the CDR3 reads TGTGCCAGCAGCTTAGAGGAGACCTTCGAGGGCTACACCTTC. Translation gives CASSLEETFEGYTF.

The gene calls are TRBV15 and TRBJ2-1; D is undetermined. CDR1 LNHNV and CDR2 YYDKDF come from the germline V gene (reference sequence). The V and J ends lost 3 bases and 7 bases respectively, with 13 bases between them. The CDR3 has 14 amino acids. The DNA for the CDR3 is TGTGCCACCAGCAGGGAAATTGGGTGGAATGAGCAGTTCTTC. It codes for CATSREIGWNEQFF. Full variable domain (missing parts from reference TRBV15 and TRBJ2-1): DAMVIQNPRYQVTQFGKPVTLSCSQTLNHNVMYWYQQKSSQAPKLLFHYYDKDFNNEADTPDNFQSRRPNTSFCFLDIRSPGLGDTAMYLCATSREIGWNEQFFGPGTRLTVL.

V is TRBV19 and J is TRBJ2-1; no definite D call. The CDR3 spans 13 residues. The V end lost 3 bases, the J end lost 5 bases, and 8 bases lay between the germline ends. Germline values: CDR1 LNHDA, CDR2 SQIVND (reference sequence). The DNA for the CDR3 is TGTGCCAGTAGTATCTTGGGAAACAATGAGCAGTTCTTC. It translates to CASSILGNNEQFF.

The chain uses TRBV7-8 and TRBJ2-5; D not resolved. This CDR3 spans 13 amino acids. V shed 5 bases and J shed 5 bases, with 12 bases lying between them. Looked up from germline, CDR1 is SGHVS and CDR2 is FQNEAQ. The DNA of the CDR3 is TGTGCCAGCAGCCGGCCCACTCTGGAGACCCAGTACTTC. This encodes CASSRPTLETQYF.

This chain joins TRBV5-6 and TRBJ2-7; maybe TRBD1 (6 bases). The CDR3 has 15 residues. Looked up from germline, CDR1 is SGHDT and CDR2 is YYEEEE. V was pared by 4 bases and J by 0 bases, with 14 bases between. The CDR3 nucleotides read TGTGCCAGCAGCCTAGGACCGGACAGCTCCTACGAGCAGTACTTC. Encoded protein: CASSLGPDSSYEQYF.